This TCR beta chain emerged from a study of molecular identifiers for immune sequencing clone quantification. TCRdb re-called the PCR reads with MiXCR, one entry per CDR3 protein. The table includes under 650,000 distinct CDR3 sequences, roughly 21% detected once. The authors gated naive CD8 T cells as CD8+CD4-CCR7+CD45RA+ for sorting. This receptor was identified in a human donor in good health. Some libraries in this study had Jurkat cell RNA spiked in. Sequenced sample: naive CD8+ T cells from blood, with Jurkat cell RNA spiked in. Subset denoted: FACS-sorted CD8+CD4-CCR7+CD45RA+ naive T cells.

The CDR3 here is CASTSGSTYEQYF. The CDR3 DNA reads as TGCGCCAGCACTAGCGGGAGTACCTACGAGCAGTACTTC. This chain links TRBV10-2 with TRBJ2-7; 10 nucleotides align to TRBD2. This CDR3 is built from 13 residues. With 7 bases clipped from V and 2 bases from J, the junction kept 2 bases outside the gene matches. CDR1 WSHSY and CDR2 SAAADI come from the germline V gene.